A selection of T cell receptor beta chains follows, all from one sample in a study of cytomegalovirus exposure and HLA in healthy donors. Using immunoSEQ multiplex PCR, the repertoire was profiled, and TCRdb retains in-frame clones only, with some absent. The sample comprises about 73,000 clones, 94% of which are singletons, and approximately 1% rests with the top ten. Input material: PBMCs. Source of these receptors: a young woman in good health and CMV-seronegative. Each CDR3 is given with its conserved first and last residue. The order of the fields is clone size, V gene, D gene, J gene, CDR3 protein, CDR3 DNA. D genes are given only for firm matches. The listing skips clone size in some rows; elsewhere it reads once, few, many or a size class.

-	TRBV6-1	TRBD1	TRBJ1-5	CASSEGAGGALGGSNQPQHF	TGTGCCAGCAGTGAAGGGGCAGGGGGCGCACTCGGGGGGAGCAATCAGCCCCAGCATTTT
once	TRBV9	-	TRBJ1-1	CASSPRGGVTEAFF	TGTGCCAGCAGCCCCAGAGGAGGGGTGACTGAAGCTTTCTTT
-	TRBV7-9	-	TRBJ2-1	CASSLVVGVSYNEQFF	TGTGCCAGCAGCTTAGTGGTGGGAGTTAGCTACAATGAGCAGTTCTTC
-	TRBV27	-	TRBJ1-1	CASSLFGGGGTEAFF	TGTGCCAGCAGTTTATTTGGAGGCGGAGGGACTGAAGCTTTCTTT
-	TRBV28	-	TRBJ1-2	CASSRDQGTLDYGYTF	TGTGCCAGCAGCCGGGACCAGGGGACGCTGGACTATGGCTACACCTTC
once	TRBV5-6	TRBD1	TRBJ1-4	CASSLAGQGGNEKLFF	TGTGCCAGCAGCTTGGCCGGACAGGGGGGGAATGAAAAACTGTTTTTT
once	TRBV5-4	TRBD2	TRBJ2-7	CASSPGTSGVSEQYF	TGTGCCAGCAGCCCCGGGACTAGCGGGGTGAGCGAGCAGTACTTC
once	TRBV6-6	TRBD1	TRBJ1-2	CASSYLDRANYGYTF	TGTGCCAGCAGTTACCTCGACAGGGCGAACTATGGCTACACCTTC
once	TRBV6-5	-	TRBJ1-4	CASTSGHNEKLFF	TGTGCCAGCACGAGCGGCCATAATGAAAAACTGTTTTTT
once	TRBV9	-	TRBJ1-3	CASSVLGNTIYF	TGTGCCAGCAGCGTACTGGGAAACACCATATATTTT
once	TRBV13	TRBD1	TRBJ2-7	CASSPGTGTPGQYF	TGTGCCAGCAGCCCCGGGACAGGTACACCCGGGCAGTACTTC
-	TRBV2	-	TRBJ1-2	CASSGGDEFSRAF	TGTGCCAGCAGTGGCGGGGATGAATTTTCACGGGCCTTC
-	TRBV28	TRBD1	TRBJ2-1	CASSLTGDNEQFF	TGTGCCAGCAGCCTAACAGGGGACAATGAGCAGTTCTTC
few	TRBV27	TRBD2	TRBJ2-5	CASGTSGGALETQYF	TGTGCCAGTGGGACTAGCGGGGGGGCTCTAGAGACCCAGTACTTC
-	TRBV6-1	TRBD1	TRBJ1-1	CASSEGTANTEAFF	TGTGCCAGCAGTGAGGGGACAGCAAACACTGAAGCTTTCTTT
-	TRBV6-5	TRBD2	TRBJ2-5	CASSYSTSGGETQYF	TGTGCCAGCAGTTACTCGACTAGCGGGGGGGAGACCCAGTACTTC
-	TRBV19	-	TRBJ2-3	CASSTLASGTDTQYF	TGTGCCAGTAGTACGCTCGCGTCCGGGACAGATACGCAGTATTTT
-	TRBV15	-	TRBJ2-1	CATSSQVSSYNEQFF	TGTGCCACCAGCAGCCAGGTAAGCTCCTACAATGAGCAGTTCTTC
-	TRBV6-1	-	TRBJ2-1	CASSEDSSYNEQFF	TGTGCCAGCAGTGAGGACAGCTCCTACAATGAGCAGTTCTTC
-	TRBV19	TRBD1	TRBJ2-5	CASSPEITRGIRETQYF	TGTGCCAGTAGCCCCGAAATAACCAGGGGGATTAGAGAGACCCAGTACTTC
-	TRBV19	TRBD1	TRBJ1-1	CASSPRDRGRGNTEAFF	TGTGCCAGTAGTCCTCGAGACAGGGGGCGCGGTAACACTGAAGCTTTCTTT
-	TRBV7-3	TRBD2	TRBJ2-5	CASSLMASGSETQYF	TGTGCCAGCAGCTTAATGGCTAGCGGGTCCGAGACCCAGTACTTC
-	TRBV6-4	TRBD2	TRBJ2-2	CASSSGSTGELFF	TGTGCCAGCAGTAGCGGGAGCACCGGGGAGCTGTTTTTT
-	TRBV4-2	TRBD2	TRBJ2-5	CASSPGTSGKQETQYF	TGTGCCAGCAGCCCGGGGACTAGCGGTAAACAAGAGACCCAGTACTTC
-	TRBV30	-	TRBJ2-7	CAWSVYYEQYF	TGTGCCTGGAGTGTATACTACGAGCAGTACTTC
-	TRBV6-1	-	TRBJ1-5	CASSEIRDQPQHF	TGTGCCAGCAGTGAAATCAGGGATCAGCCCCAGCATTTT
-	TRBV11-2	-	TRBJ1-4	CASSAGKLFF	TGTGCCAGCAGCGCAGGGAAACTGTTTTTT
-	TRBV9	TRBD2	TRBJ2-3	CASSVGGRGGTDTQYF	TGTGCCAGCAGCGTCGGAGGGAGGGGCGGCACAGATACGCAGTATTTT